This section outlines one TCR beta chain sequence together with its context. The data originate from a study of blood T cell repertoires in COVID-19. The wider study: Acute and convalescent COVID-19 samples came from the United States, Italy and Spain. In each case, the material was cDNA or gDNA derived from T cells, B-cell-depleted T cells, or PBMCs.

Per the original data handling: Nucleated cell number was recorded as an estimate derived from reference gene primer amplification. The method was immunoSEQ multiplex PCR; TCRdb's version includes in-frame clones alone and lacks a portion of them. V and J calls and clone size follow that table, whereas D and trimming were derived from the DNA. The sample yields roughly 180,000 clones, approximately 84% seen once. The Seattle site enrolled patients during active infection and followed them longitudinally. Per germline, CDR1 SGHRS and CDR2 YFSETQ. The CDR3 covers 15 residues. Trimming removed 8 bases from V and 1 base from J; junction bases left unmatched: 9.

This sequence joins TRBV5-1 and TRBJ2-7, with 10 positions matching TRBD1. The sequence came from a woman aged 45-65 years with COVID-19, enrolled during active disease. The sequenced sample consisted of peripheral blood. This CDR3 is CASRGGDRGSYEQYF. In nucleotides, the CDR3 is TGCGCCAGTCGAGGAGGGGACAGGGGTTCCTACGAGCAGTACTTC.